Below, 10 T cell receptor beta chains from the same sample are listed, as sequenced in a study of control samples from healthy donors and cancer patients (dated by TCRdb to 2020 to 2021). Libraries were prepared through the immunoSEQ multiplex PCR assay. TCRdb carries this immuneACCESS record with in-frame sequences only. Its versions omit some clonotypes, under half of them owing to an unresolved V gene in the studies checked, with the rest unexplained. The sample profile shows 50,000 or so clones; about 93% of them were found once. The ten top clones hold roughly a quarter of the sample. Material: PBMCs. Receptors originate from a woman between 45 and 60 years old with head and neck cancer.

The J gene is TRBJ1-2, the V gene TRBV9, with unresolved D. This CDR3 comprises 14 residues. V was clipped by 6 bases and J by 0 bases, with 12 bases between them. CDR1 is SGDLS and CDR2 is YYNGEE in the germline V gene. In nucleotides, the CDR3 is TGTGCCAGCACCGGGGAGGCGGCTAACTATGGCTACACCTTC. Amino acid sequence: CASTGEAANYGYTF.

Comments on this clone: The junction departs from the called germline gene at one end, perhaps through a read error. The V call is TRBV2, the J call TRBJ2-1; D might be TRBD2 (6 bases). Germline-derived CDR1 and CDR2 are SNHLY and FYNNEI. The CDR3 extends over 11 amino acids. The CDR3 DNA sequence: TGTGCCAGCAGGTCCGGGACTCCGCCGATCTTC. Residues: CASRSGTPPIF.

This clone was detected once. V gene TRBV12-3 or TRBV12-4 combines with J gene TRBJ2-7; the D gene could be TRBD1 or TRBD2 (5 bases each). Deletions cut 4 bases from V and 7 bases from J, with 11 bases between. The CDR3 has 12 residues. The CDR3, as DNA: TGTGCCAGCAGTTACGGGGCTGGGGAGCAGTACTTC. Protein: CASSYGAGEQYF.

The chain is built from TRBV2 and TRBJ2-7, with D possibly matching TRBD1 (5 bases). This CDR3 is built from 14 residues. Trimming stripped 2 bases from V and 0 bases from J, with 8 bases between. Germline lookup yields CDR1 SNHLY and CDR2 FYNNEI. The CDR3: CASSEQGSSYEQYF. The CDR3 region has the DNA TGTGCCAGCAGTGAACAGGGTAGCTCCTACGAGCAGTACTTC.

V gene TRBV9 combines with J gene TRBJ1-4; 9 bases agree with TRBD1. The trim removed 2 bases at V and 6 bases at J, leaving 14 bases unmatched. The CDR3 is 18 amino acids. Germline values: CDR1 SGDLS, CDR2 YYNGEE. The CDR3 nucleotides are TGTGCCAGCAGCGTCCGAGCATGGCCGGGACAGGGAGATGAAAAACTGTTTTTT. Translated, it gives CASSVRAWPGQGDEKLFF.

The V and J genes are TRBV6-2 or TRBV6-3 and TRBJ1-5; D not certain. There are 15 residues in the CDR3. The V end was cut by 0 bases, the J end by 5 bases, with 11 bases between. The germline V gene has CDR1 MNHEY and CDR2 SVGEGT. In DNA, the CDR3 is TGTGCCAGCAGTTACTCGATAACGGAGGATCAGCCCCAGCATTTT. It codes for CASSYSITEDQPQHF.

The chain joins TRBV4-1 to TRBJ1-2; 9 nucleotides align to TRBD1. The germline gives CDR1 MGHRA, CDR2 YSYEKL. V was pared by 0 bases and J by 8 bases, with 7 bases of the junction left unmatched. The CDR3 runs 15 residues. CDR3 region: CASSQETGGVGGYTF. DNA of the CDR3: TGCGCCAGCAGCCAAGAAACAGGGGGCGTAGGCGGCTACACCTTC.

This clone occurred once. This chain uses TRBV27 with TRBJ1-1, with 8 bases that match TRBD1. CDR1 is MNHEY and CDR2 is SMNVEV in the germline V gene (reference sequence). The CDR3 contains 15 residues. V was clipped by 7 bases and J by 0 bases; unmatched bases: 7. In nucleotides, the CDR3 is TGTGCCAGCACCAGGGGACAGGTCATGAACACTGAAGCTTTCTTT. It is translated as CASTRGQVMNTEAFF.

The chain uses TRBV21-1 and TRBJ1-4. TRBV21-1 is a pseudogene. The CDR3 is made up of 16 amino acids. CDR3 DNA sequence: TGTGCCAGCAGCCAAGGGGACGGTGCAACTAATGAAAAACTGTTTTTT. As protein: CASSQGDGATNEKLFF.

The chain employs TRBV7-9 and TRBJ1-1; 10 bases fit TRBD1. This CDR3 has 14 residues. CDR1 and CDR2 from the germline V gene are SEHNR and FQNEAQ (reference sequence). Trimming cost V 5 bases and J 4 bases; bases outside gene matches: 4. The CDR3 loop reads CASSLTGGPTEAFF. In nucleotides, the CDR3 is TGTGCCAGCAGCCTGACAGGGGGCCCCACTGAAGCTTTCTTT.